The 2 T cell receptor beta chains listed next were all sequenced from one sample in a study of blood T cell repertoires in COVID-19. Sequencing used immunoSEQ multiplex PCR; TCRdb keeps in-frame clones, though not all of them. The sample contains over 100,000 clones, roughly 80% of which appear only once. The sample consisted of peripheral blood. Receptor source: an elderly woman with active or convalescent COVID-19.

CDR3 protein: CASSMTSGVSYNEQFF. In DNA, the CDR3 is TGTGCCTCCTCGATGACTAGCGGAGTATCCTACAATGAGCAGTTCTTC. The V call is TRBV30, the J call TRBJ2-1; TRBD2 matches at 9 bases. Germline CDR1 reads GTSNPN; CDR2 reads SVGIG (reference sequence). The CDR3 extends over 16 amino acids. V was pared by 7 bases and J by 1 base, with 11 bases of the junction left unmatched.

V gene TRBV28 combines with J gene TRBJ2-7; 7 bases map to TRBD1. The ends lost 6 bases at V and 0 bases at J; junction bases unmatched: 8. The CDR3 spans 15 residues. Germline V CDR1 and CDR2: MDHEN, SYDVKM. CDR3 loop: CASRGPGQHSYEQYF. For the CDR3, the DNA is TGTGCCAGCAGGGGGCCGGGACAGCACTCCTACGAGCAGTACTTC.